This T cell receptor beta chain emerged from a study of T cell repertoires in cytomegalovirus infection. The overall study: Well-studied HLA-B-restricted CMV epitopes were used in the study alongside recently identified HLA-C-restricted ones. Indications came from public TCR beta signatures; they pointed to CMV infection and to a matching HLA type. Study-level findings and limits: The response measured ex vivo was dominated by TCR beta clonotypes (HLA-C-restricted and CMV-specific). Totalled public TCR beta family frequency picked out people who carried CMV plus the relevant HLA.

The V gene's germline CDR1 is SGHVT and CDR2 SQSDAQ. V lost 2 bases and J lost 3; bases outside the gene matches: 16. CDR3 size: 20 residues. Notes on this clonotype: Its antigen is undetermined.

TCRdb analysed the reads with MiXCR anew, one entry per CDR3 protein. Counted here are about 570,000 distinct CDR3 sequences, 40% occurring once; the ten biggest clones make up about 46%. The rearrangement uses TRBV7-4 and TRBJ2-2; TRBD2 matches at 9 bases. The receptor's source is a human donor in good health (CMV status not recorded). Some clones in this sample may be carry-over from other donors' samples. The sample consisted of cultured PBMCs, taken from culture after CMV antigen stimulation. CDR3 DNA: TGTGCCAGCAGCTTAAGGCCCAAGACTAGCGGCCCGTCCCACACCGGGGAGCTGTTTTTT. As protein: CASSLRPKTSGPSHTGELFF.